This TCR beta chain was recorded in a study of blood T cell repertoires in COVID-19 (dated by TCRdb to 2019 to 2021). With respect to the entire study: Samples covering the acute and convalescent phases of COVID-19 were provided by collaborators in the United States, Italy and Spain. The prospective study material was composed of cDNA or gDNA derived from T cells, B-cell-depleted T cells, or PBMCs. Samples were obtained from the ongoing ImmuneRACE study (first 160 participants) and from over 1,000 subjects provided by 6 global collaborators. Where HLA class I and class II types were available, the types were taken from metadata supplied by the sample provider, not from assay-based typing. A de-identified subject ID, COVID-19 status, age in years and sex were almost always included in the sample metadata. Subjects who had been exposed to COVID-19, were actively infected with it, or had recovered from it provided the deeply sampled blood TCRbeta repertoires that made up the dataset. The repertoires were made available in a free public database intended to serve as a resource for research on the immune response to SARS-CoV-2.

The immunoSEQ Assay, a bias-controlled multiplex PCR, was used to amplify TCRbeta CDR3 regions from genomic DNA. In the original analysis: Within the assay, amplification of reference gene primers was used to estimate how many nucleated cells each sample contained. Sequence reads were collapsed and filtered to measure the absolute abundance of every unique TCRbeta CDR3 rearrangement. For each sample, productive Simpson clonality was calculated by taking the square root of Simpson's diversity index across productive rearrangements. The source is immuneACCESS, and TCRdb retained only in-frame sequences with V and J called. Part of the clones is not carried over; for the studies checked, unresolved V genes explain less than half of this, and the remainder is unexplained. That table supplies the V and J calls and clone size; D and trimming were determined from the DNA. The sample table shows about 49,000 clones, and 68% are seen once. Around 9.4% of the sample lies in the top ten.

Notes on this clone: Its cognate antigen has yet to be identified. Per-nucleotide qualities are absent, and no much larger clonotype sits a single base away.

Whole blood was collected in K2EDTA tubes by collaborating institutions according to the institutions' own protocols. For TCRbeta analysis, collaborators shipped samples in one of three forms: frozen whole blood, isolated PBMCs, or DNA extracted from either of those sample types. The V and J ends are trimmed by 3 bases and 1 base, leaving 9 bases between them. CDR1 is given as KGHSH and CDR2 as LQKENI, both from the germline V gene. Inclusive of the bounding cysteine and phenylalanine, the CDR3 is 14 residues long. Only the CDR3 DNA is retained, 42 bases long and in frame from the first base. What the work shows at the level of the full study, not this receptor alone: The quantity of clinical and demographic metadata differed by source and by participant and was supplied without curation.

The source is an older woman with acute or convalescent COVID-19. The rearranged chain carries TRBV18 and TRBJ1-1; TRBD1 is a possible D gene, resting on 5 matching bases. The sample taken for sequencing was peripheral blood. The nucleotide sequence is TGTGCCAGCTCACCCCAGGGCGGGAACACTGAAGCTTTCTTT. It codes for CASSPQGGNTEAFF.